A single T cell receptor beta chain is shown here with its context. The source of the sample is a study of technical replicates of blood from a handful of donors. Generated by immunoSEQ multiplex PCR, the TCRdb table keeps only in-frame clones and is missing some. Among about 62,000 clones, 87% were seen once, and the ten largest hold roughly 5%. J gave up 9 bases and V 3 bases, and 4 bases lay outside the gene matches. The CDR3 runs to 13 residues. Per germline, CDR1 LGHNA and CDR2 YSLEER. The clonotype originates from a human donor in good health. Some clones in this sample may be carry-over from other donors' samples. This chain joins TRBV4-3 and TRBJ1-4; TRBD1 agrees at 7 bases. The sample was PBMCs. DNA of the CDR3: TGCGCCAGCAGCCAGGTGACAGGGAAAAAACTGTTTTTT. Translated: CASSQVTGKKLFF.